A single sample is the source of the 14 T cell receptor beta chains below, sequenced in a study of cytotoxic CD8 clonotypes in ibrutinib-treated CLL (dated by TCRdb to the early 2020s). The library was made by the immunoSEQ multiplex PCR assay. TCRdb provides this immuneACCESS table in a form limited to in-frame rearrangements. Some clones are lacking; in checked studies, under half of them reflect an unresolved V gene, and why the rest are absent is not known. The sample has 300,000 or so clones on record, under 70% of them singletons. The ten most abundant clones make up around 6.5% of the sample. The sample here was PBMCs, taken after 36 months of ibrutinib treatment. The source is a human donor with chronic lymphocytic leukemia.

The chain joins TRBV7-9 to TRBJ2-5; D not resolved. The CDR3 has 14 residues. Germline V CDR1 and CDR2: SEHNR, FQNEAQ (reference sequence). With 5 bases removed from V and 2 bases from J, the gap between germline ends came to 12 bases. The CDR3 loop reads CASSLQQLQETQYF. The CDR3, as DNA: TGTGCCAGCAGCCTCCAGCAGTTACAAGAGACCCAGTACTTC.

This sequence joins TRBV29-1 and TRBJ2-7; D is perhaps TRBD1 or TRBD2 (5 bases each). The CDR3 is made up of 12 amino acids. Germline assignment: CDR1 SQVTM and CDR2 ANQGSEA. The germline V and J ends were trimmed by 4 bases and 5 bases, with 12 bases remaining between them. CDR3 protein: CSVAPPGHEQYF. CDR3 in DNA: TGCAGCGTTGCCCCGCCGGGGCACGAGCAGTACTTC.

The chain couples TRBV11-2 to TRBJ2-3; maybe TRBD2 (5 bases). This CDR3 region has 12 residues. CDR1 is SGHAT, CDR2 FQNNGV, per germline. Trimming removed 5 bases from V and 4 bases from J, with 7 bases in between. CDR3 region: CASSPGADTQYF. CDR3 nucleotides: TGTGCCAGCAGCCCCGGGGCAGATACGCAGTATTTT.

V is TRBV5-1 and J is TRBJ2-1; the D gene could be TRBD1 or TRBD2 (5 bases each). The CDR3 runs to 16 residues. The V gene's germline CDR1 is SGHRS and CDR2 YFSETQ. V was shortened by 4 bases and J by 0 bases, with 14 bases between the two germline ends. CDR3 residues: CASSPLGTHSYNEQFF. In nucleotides, the CDR3 is TGCGCCAGCAGCCCTCTTGGGACCCACTCCTACAATGAGCAGTTCTTC.

V usage is TRBV6-1 and J usage is TRBJ1-5, with a weak D call TRBD1 (5 bases). The V gene lost 1 base and the J gene lost 3 bases, with 16 bases spanning the gap. This CDR3 spans 17 amino acids. Germline CDR1 is MNHNS and CDR2 is SASEGT. The CDR3 sequence is CASSEGWGVPFNQPQHF. The CDR3 coding sequence is TGTGCCAGCAGTGAAGGTTGGGGGGTCCCCTTCAATCAGCCCCAGCATTTT.

The V and J genes are TRBV4-1 and TRBJ1-1; D ambiguous. This CDR3 has 14 residues. Germline values: CDR1 MGHRA, CDR2 YSYEKL. Between the trimmed V and J ends, which lost 1 base and 4 bases, there was a span of 10 bases. The CDR3: CASSQGGVLTEAFF. CDR3 in DNA: TGCGCCAGCAGCCAAGGTGGGGTTCTCACTGAAGCTTTCTTT.

The chain is built from TRBV19 and TRBJ2-1; D not certain. V gave up 2 bases and J gave up 2 bases, with 7 bases separating them. Germline V gives CDR1 LNHDA, CDR2 SQIVND (reference sequence). This CDR3 region has 14 residues. The CDR3 DNA reads TGTGCCAGTAGTATACTCAGCACCTACAATGAGCAGTTCTTC. This sequence encodes CASSILSTYNEQFF. The variable domain in full, completed from reference TRBV19 and TRBJ2-1, reads DGGITQSPKYLFRKEGQNVTLSCEQNLNHDAMYWYRQDPGQGLRLIYYSQIVNDFQKGDIAEGYSVSREKKESFPLTVTSAQKNPTAFYLCASSILSTYNEQFFGPGTRLTVL.

The gene calls are TRBV7-8 and TRBJ1-6; TRBD1 might be the D (5 bases). The CDR3 totals 16 residues. Trimming removed 5 bases at V and 3 bases at J, with 14 bases between. Germline values: CDR1 SGHVS, CDR2 FQNEAQ. The CDR3 bases are TGTGCCAGCAGCACCCGCCGGCAGGGCTATAATTCACCCCTCCACTTT. Encoded protein: CASSTRRQGYNSPLHF.

The V call is TRBV10-2, the J call TRBJ2-5, with D possibly being TRBD1 (6 bases). Germline values: CDR1 WSHSY, CDR2 SAAADI. V lost 7 bases to trimming and J lost 5 bases, with 11 bases between them. The CDR3 has 12 amino acids. The CDR3 coding sequence is TGCGCCAGCACTACAGGGATGGAGACCCAGTACTTC. This codes for CASTTGMETQYF.

The V and J genes are TRBV2 and TRBJ2-7, with D perhaps TRBD2 (5 bases). Trimming shortened V by 8 bases and J by 1 base, and 15 bases separated the two germline ends. This CDR3 comprises 14 residues. The germline V gene has CDR1 SNHLY and CDR2 FYNNEI. The CDR3 sequence: CASRAGSGSYEQYF. DNA of the CDR3: TGTGCCAGCCGGGCGGGCAGCGGATCCTACGAGCAGTACTTC.

The chain employs TRBV7-2 and TRBJ1-5, with 7 bases identical to TRBD1. This CDR3 is 13 amino acids long. Germline loops: CDR1 SGHTA, CDR2 FQGNSA. V was pared by 5 bases and J by 5 bases, with 3 bases of the junction left unmatched. DNA of the CDR3: TGTGCCAGCAGCATAGACAGGGATCAGCCCCAGCATTTT. Translated: CASSIDRDQPQHF.

The J gene is TRBJ2-3, the V gene TRBV18, with D possibly being TRBD1 or TRBD2 (5 bases each). The CDR3 extends over 14 amino acids. Trimming removed 5 bases from V and 6 bases from J, with 15 bases in between. Germline CDR1 reads KGHSH; CDR2 reads LQKENI. CDR3 nucleotide sequence: TGTGCCAGCTCAATCGGGGCTGATAGGGATACGCAGTATTTT. As protein: CASSIGADRDTQYF.

V and J are TRBV5-6 and TRBJ1-2; a weak D match, TRBD1 (6 bases). Trimming stripped 3 bases from V and 6 bases from J, with 12 bases between. In germline, CDR1 is SGHDT, CDR2 YYEEEE. CDR3 length equals 13 residues. In DNA form, the CDR3 reads TGTGCCAGCAGCTACAGGGAAACGGATGGCTACACCTTC. Translation: CASSYRETDGYTF.

The chain employs TRBV19 and TRBJ2-1; 10 bases line up with TRBD2. The CDR3 is 15 amino acids. Germline assignment: CDR1 LNHDA and CDR2 SQIVND (reference sequence). V lost 3 bases, J lost 8 bases, and 7 bases stayed unmatched. Written as DNA, the CDR3 is TGTGCCAGTAGTATCGGAGCGGGGGGGCCCTATGAGCAGTTCTTC. Translating gives CASSIGAGGPYEQFF.